The 5 T cell receptor beta chains in this list originate from one sample, sequenced in a study of blood T cell repertoires in COVID-19 (dated by TCRdb to about 2020). The library came from the immunoSEQ multiplex PCR assay. TCRdb carries this immuneACCESS record with in-frame sequences only. Its versions omit some clonotypes, under half of them owing to an unresolved V gene in the studies checked, with the rest unexplained. The sample includes 400,000 to 450,000 clones, with 85% to 90% observed a single time. The leading ten clones occupy roughly 1.1% of the sample. Sequenced sample: PBMCs or T cells enriched from blood (not recorded which). The receptor set was obtained from a man under 40 who had recovered from COVID-19.

This clone is a singleton in its sample. The chain uses TRBV24-1 and TRBJ2-3; D is unresolved. V shed 5 bases and J shed 0 bases, with 14 bases lying between them. Germline-derived CDR1 and CDR2 are KGHDR and SFDVKD. The length of the CDR3 is 16 residues. The CDR3 spells CATSALSAASTDTQYF. CDR3 nucleotides: TGTGCCACCAGTGCGTTAAGCGCGGCTAGCACAGATACGCAGTATTTT.

The chain employs TRBV7-3 and TRBJ2-3; 11 bases fit TRBD1. The CDR3 sequence is 14 residues long. Germline lookup yields CDR1 SGHTA and CDR2 FQGTGA. J was trimmed by 6 bases and V by 5 bases; bases with no gene match: 4. CDR3 DNA: TGTGCCAGCAGCGAGGGACAGGGGGAGGATACGCAGTATTTT. It translates to CASSEGQGEDTQYF.

V is TRBV19 and J is TRBJ1-2; tentatively, D is TRBD1 (5 bases). Germline loops: CDR1 LNHDA, CDR2 SQIVND (reference sequence). The CDR3 runs 15 residues. The germline V and J ends were trimmed by 3 bases and 7 bases, with 18 bases remaining between them. The CDR3 loop reads CASSISAGGYFGYTF. DNA of the CDR3: TGTGCCAGTAGTATTTCTGCGGGGGGGTATTTTGGCTACACCTTC.

This chain joins TRBV13 and TRBJ2-1, with 8 bases lining up with TRBD1. The CDR3 sequence is 16 residues long. CDR1 PRHDT and CDR2 FYEKMQ come from the germline V gene (reference sequence). V lost 3 bases, J lost 6 bases, and 10 bases stayed unmatched. CDR3 DNA: TGTGCCAGCAGCTTTAGAGGAAGGACAGGGCGCAATGAGCAGTTCTTC. Its translation is CASSFRGRTGRNEQFF.

The rearrangement links TRBV7-8 to TRBJ2-7; D is uncertain. The CDR3 is 14 residues long. Trimming took 5 bases from V and 2 from J, leaving 13 bases between them. Germline CDR1 reads SGHVS; CDR2 reads FQNEAQ. The CDR3 region has the DNA TGTGCCAGCAGCCTTGAGTGGTCCCCCTACGAGCAGTACTTC. Translated: CASSLEWSPYEQYF.